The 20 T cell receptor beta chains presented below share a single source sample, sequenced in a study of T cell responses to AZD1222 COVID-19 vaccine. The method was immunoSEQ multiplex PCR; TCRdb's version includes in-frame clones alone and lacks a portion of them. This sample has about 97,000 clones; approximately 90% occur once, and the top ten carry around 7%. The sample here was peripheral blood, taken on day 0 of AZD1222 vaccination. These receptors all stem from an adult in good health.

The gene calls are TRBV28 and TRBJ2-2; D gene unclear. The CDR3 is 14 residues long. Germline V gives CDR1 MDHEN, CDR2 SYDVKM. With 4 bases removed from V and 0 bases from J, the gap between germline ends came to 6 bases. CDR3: CASSWGSNTGELFF. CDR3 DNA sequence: TGTGCCAGCAGTTGGGGATCGAACACCGGGGAGCTGTTTTTT.

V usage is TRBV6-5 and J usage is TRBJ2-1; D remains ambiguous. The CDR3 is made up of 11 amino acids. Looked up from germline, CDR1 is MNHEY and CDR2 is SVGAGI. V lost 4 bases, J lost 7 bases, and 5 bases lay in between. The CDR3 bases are TGTGCCAGCAGTTTGGGGAATGAGCAGTTCTTC. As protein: CASSLGNEQFF.

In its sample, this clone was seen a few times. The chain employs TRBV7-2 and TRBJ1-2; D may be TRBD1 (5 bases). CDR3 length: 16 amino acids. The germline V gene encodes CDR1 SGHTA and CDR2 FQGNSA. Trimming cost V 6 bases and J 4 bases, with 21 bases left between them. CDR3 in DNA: TGTGCCAGCAGGCGACCTTCCACCCTCGGGGCCTATGGCTACACCTTC. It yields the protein CASRRPSTLGAYGYTF. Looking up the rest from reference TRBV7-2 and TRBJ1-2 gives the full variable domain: GAGVSQSPSNKVTEKGKDVELRCDPISGHTALYWYRQSLGQGLEFLIYFQGNSAPDKSGLPSDRFSAERTGGSVSTLTIQRTQQEDSAVYLCASRRPSTLGAYGYTFGSGTRLTVV.

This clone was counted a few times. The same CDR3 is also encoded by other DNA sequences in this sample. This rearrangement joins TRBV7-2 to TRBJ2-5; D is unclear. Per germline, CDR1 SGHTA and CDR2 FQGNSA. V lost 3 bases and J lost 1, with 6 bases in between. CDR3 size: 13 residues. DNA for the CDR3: TGTGCCAGCAGCTTCGGGCTCCAAGAGACCCAGTACTTC. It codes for CASSFGLQETQYF.

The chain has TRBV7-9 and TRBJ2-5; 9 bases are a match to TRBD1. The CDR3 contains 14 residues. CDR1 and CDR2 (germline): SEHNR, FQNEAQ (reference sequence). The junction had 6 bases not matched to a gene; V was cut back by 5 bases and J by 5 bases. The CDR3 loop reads CASSPGTGRETQYF. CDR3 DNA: TGTGCCAGCAGCCCCGGGACAGGGAGGGAGACCCAGTACTTC.

The CDR3 nucleotides read TGTGCCAGCAGTTACGGGACAGGGAACTATGGCTACACCTTC. Translation: CASSYGTGNYGYTF. The rearrangement joins TRBV6-5 to TRBJ1-2, with 9 positions matching TRBD1. After removal of 2 bases from V and 2 bases from J, the junction contained 0 bases not matched to a gene. Germline V gives CDR1 MNHEY, CDR2 SVGAGI. The CDR3 sequence is 14 residues long.

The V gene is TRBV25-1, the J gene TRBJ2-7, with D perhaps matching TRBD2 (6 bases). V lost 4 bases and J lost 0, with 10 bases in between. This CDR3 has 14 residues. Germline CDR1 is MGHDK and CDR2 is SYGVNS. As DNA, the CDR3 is TGTGCCAGCAGTGCCGTGGGGGGCTCCTACGAGCAGTACTTC. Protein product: CASSAVGGSYEQYF.

In DNA form, the CDR3 reads TGCGCCAGCAGCCCTGACAGGGGTACGGTCGGCTACACCTTC. Its protein is CASSPDRGTVGYTF. This chain joins TRBV5-1 and TRBJ1-2; 8 bases agree with TRBD1. The CDR3 runs to 14 residues. The V segment lost 4 bases and the J segment 8 bases; nucleotides outside the gene matches: 10. Germline CDR1 is SGHRS and CDR2 is YFSETQ.

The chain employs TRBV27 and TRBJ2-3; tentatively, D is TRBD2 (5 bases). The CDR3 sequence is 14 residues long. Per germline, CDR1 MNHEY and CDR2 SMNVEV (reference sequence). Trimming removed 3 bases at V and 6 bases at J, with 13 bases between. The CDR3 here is CASSFNTRWDTQYF. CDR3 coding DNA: TGTGCCAGCAGTTTTAACACTAGATGGGATACGCAGTATTTT.

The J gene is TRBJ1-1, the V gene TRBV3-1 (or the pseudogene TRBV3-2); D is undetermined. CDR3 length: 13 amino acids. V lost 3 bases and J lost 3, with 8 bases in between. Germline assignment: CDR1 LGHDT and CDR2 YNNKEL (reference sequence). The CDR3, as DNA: TGTGCCAGCAGCCATAGGCTTCACACTGAAGCTTTCTTT. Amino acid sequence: CASSHRLHTEAFF.

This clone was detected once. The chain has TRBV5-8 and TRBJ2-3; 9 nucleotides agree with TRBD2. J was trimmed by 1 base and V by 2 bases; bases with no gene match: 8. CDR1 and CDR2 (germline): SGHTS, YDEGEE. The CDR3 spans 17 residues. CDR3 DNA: TGTGCCAGCAGCTTAGCCACAAGGACTAGCGGCACAGATACGCAGTATTTT. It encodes CASSLATRTSGTDTQYF.

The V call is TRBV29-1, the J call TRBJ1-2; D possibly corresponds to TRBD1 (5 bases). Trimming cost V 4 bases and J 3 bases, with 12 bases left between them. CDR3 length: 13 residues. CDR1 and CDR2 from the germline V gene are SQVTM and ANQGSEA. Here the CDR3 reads CSVGEGLDYGYTF. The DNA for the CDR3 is TGCAGCGTTGGAGAGGGGCTAGACTATGGCTACACCTTC.

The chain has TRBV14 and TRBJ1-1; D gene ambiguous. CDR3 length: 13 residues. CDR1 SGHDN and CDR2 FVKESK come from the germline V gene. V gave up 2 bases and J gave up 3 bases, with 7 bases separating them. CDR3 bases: TGTGCCAGCAGCCAACTTGAGGACACTGAAGCTTTCTTT. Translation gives CASSQLEDTEAFF. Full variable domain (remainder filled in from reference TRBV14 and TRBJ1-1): EAGVTQFPSHSVIEKGQTVTLRCDPISGHDNLYWYRRVMGKEIKFLLHFVKESKQDESGMPNNRFLAERTGGTYSTLKVQPAELEDSGVYFCASSQLEDTEAFFGQGTRLTVV.

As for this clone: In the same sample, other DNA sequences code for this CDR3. CDR3 sequence: CASSLGLNTEAFF. Written as DNA, the CDR3 is TGCGCCAGCAGCTTGGGGCTCAACACTGAAGCTTTCTTT. This chain joins TRBV5-1 and TRBJ1-1, with D unclear. The CDR3 runs 13 residues. V dropped 0 bases and J dropped 2 bases, with 5 bases sitting between them. Germline V gene sequence: CDR1 SGHRS, CDR2 YFSETQ.

Written as DNA, the CDR3 is TGTGCCAGCAGCTTCTTTGTACTAGCGGGGGTGGAGACCCAGTACTTC. Its protein is CASSFFVLAGVETQYF. This rearrangement joins TRBV7-9 to TRBJ2-5; 11 bases are shared with TRBD2. Germline CDR1 SEHNR, CDR2 FQNEAQ (reference sequence). V was pared by 3 bases and J by 5 bases, with 8 bases of the junction left unmatched. The CDR3 is made up of 16 amino acids.

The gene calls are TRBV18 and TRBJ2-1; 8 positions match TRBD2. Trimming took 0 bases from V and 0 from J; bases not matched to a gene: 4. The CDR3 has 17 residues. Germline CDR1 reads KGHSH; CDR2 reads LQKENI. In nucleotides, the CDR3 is TGTGCCAGCTCACCACCAACCGGGACTAGCTCCTACAATGAGCAGTTCTTC. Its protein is CASSPPTGTSSYNEQFF.

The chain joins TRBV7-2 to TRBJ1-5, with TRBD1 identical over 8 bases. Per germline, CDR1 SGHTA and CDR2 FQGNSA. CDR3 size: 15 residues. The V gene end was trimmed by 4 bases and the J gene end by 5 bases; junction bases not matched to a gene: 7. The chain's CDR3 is CASSSLGQGHQPQHF. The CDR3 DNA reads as TGTGCCAGCAGCTCCCTCGGACAGGGCCATCAGCCCCAGCATTTT.

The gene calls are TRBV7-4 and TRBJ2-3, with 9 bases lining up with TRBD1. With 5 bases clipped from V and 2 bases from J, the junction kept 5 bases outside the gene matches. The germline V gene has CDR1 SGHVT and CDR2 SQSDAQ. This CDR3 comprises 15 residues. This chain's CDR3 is CASSPGQGPTDTQYF. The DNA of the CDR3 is TGTGCCAGCAGCCCGGGACAGGGACCCACAGATACGCAGTATTTT.

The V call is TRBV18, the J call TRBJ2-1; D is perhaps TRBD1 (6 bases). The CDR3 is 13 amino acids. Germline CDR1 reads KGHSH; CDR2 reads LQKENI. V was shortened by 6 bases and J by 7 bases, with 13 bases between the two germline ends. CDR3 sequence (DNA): TGTGCCAGCTCCGGGACACTGGGGAATGAGCAGTTCTTC. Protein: CASSGTLGNEQFF.

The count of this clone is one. The CDR3 DNA sequence: TGTGTCTCTCAGGGCACCCCGTTGGGCAATCAGCCCCAGCATTTT. Amino acids: CVSQGTPLGNQPQHF. The chain uses TRBV28 and TRBJ1-5; tentatively, D is TRBD1 (5 bases). The CDR3 runs to 15 residues. Germline V CDR1 and CDR2: MDHEN, SYDVKM. The whole variable domain, remainder taken from reference TRBV28 and TRBJ1-5, is DVKVTQSSRYLVKRTGEKVFLECVQDMDHENMFWYRQDPGLGLRLIYFSYDVKMKEKGDIPEGYSVSREKKERFSLILESASTNQTSMYLCVSQGTPLGNQPQHFGDGTRLSIL.